Sequencing of this T cell receptor beta chain was carried out in a study of identical twins. General study findings and limits: Reduced insertions were recorded for abundant cord blood beta clonotypes, with no such pattern in memory repertoires.

TCRdb redid the calling of the 5' RACE reads with MiXCR, one entry per CDR3 protein. The sample contains 550,000 to 800,000 distinct CDR3 sequences, roughly 7.2% of which appear only once. There are a few counts of this clonotype. Its target is unknown. Per germline, CDR1 KGHSH and CDR2 LQKENI. With V trimmed by 6 bases and J by 4 bases, 11 bases remained unmatched. The CDR3 covers 16 residues. These data are also associated with another study on yellow fever vaccine responses in identical twins.

This TCR was recovered from a woman under 30 in good health. Sequences were obtained from PBMCs. The chain joins TRBV18 to TRBJ1-3; 8 bases match TRBD1. The CDR3 spells CASSRDRILAGNTIYF. The CDR3 nucleotides read TGTGCCAGCTCTCGGGACAGGATTTTAGCCGGAAACACCATATATTTT.